The T cell receptor (beta chain) described here comes from a study of blood T cell repertoires in COVID-19. Study context: Acute and convalescent COVID-19 specimens originated in the United States, Italy and Spain.

Repertoires were generated with immunoSEQ multiplex PCR, while TCRdb's copy carries only in-frame clones and drops some. The sample comprises over 120,000 clones, 87% of which are singletons, and roughly 1% rests with the top ten. CDR3 length: 15 residues. CDR1 and CDR2 from the germline V gene are SGHDT and YYEEEE. Trimming removed 0 bases at V and 2 bases at J, with 12 bases between. The chain employs TRBV5-6 and TRBJ2-7; D unresolved. This TCR derives from a woman aged 50 to 60 with acute or convalescent COVID-19. The sample consisted of peripheral blood. The CDR3 reads CASSLAASAPYEQYF. DNA for the CDR3: TGTGCCAGCAGCTTGGCGGCTAGTGCACCCTACGAGCAGTACTTC.